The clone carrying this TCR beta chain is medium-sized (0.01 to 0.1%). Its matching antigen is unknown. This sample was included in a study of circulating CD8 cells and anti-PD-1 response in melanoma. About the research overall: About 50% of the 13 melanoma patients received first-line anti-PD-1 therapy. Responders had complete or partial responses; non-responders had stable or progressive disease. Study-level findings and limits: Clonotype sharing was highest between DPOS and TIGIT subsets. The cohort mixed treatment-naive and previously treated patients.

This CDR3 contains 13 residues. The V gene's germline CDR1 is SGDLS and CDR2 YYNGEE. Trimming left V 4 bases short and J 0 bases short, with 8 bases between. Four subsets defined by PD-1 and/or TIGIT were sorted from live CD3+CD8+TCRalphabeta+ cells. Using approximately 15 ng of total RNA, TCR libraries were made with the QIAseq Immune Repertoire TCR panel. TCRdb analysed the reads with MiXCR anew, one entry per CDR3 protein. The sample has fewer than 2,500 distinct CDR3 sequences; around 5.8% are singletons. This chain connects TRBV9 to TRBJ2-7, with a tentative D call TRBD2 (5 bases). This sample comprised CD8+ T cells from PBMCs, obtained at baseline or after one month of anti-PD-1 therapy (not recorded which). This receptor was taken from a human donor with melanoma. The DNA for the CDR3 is TGTGCCAGCAGCTCCGGGAACTCCTACGAGCAGTACTTC. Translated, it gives CASSSGNSYEQYF.